What follows are 9 T cell receptor beta chains derived from one specimen sequenced in a study of cytomegalovirus exposure and HLA in healthy donors. Primers: 60 Vbeta forward and 13 Jbeta reverse. TCRdb keeps only in-frame clones here, not all; method: immunoSEQ multiplex PCR. This repertoire includes some 120,000 clones. Sequencing input: PBMCs. These receptors were obtained from a man aged 25 to 40 in good health and CMV-seronegative.

The chain carries TRBV27 and TRBJ1-2, with TRBD1 as a possible D gene (6 bases). The CDR3 runs to 13 residues. Trimming stripped 5 bases from V and 4 bases from J, with 11 bases between. CDR1 and CDR2 from the germline V gene are MNHEY and SMNVEV (reference sequence). The CDR3 reads CASSVDRSYGYTF. Written as DNA, the CDR3 is TGTGCCAGCAGTGTCGACAGGAGCTATGGCTACACCTTC.

The chain has TRBV19 and TRBJ2-2; D possibly corresponds to TRBD2 (6 bases). Trimming left V 6 bases short and J 2 bases short, with 16 bases between. Germline V CDR1 and CDR2: LNHDA, SQIVND (reference sequence). This CDR3 region has 16 residues. CDR3 amino acids: CASSGGSMSNTGELFF. For the CDR3, the DNA is TGTGCCAGTAGCGGAGGGTCCATGTCTAACACCGGGGAGCTGTTTTTT.

V usage is TRBV28 and J usage is TRBJ1-2; TRBD1 matches at 12 bases. The length of the CDR3 is 15 residues. V shed 6 bases and J 4 bases; nucleotides not matched to a gene: 6. Germline lookup yields CDR1 MDHEN and CDR2 SYDVKM. This CDR3 is CASSYGTGGVYGYTF. The CDR3 DNA sequence: TGTGCCAGCAGCTACGGGACAGGGGGCGTCTATGGCTACACCTTC.

The DNA of the CDR3 is TGCAGCGTTTTCTTGGCGGGGGGGCCGCGGGATACGCAGTATTTT. It encodes CSVFLAGGPRDTQYF. The chain couples TRBV29-1 to TRBJ2-3; 9 bases line up with TRBD2. Trimming cost V 5 bases and J 6 bases; bases outside gene matches: 12. The CDR3 is made up of 15 amino acids. CDR1 and CDR2 (germline): SQVTM, ANQGSEA.

The genes are TRBV2 and TRBJ1-1; D gene ambiguous. This CDR3 has 11 residues. V was clipped by 8 bases and J by 1 base, with 5 bases between them. The germline V gene has CDR1 SNHLY and CDR2 FYNNEI. The CDR3 nucleotides read TGTGCCAGCGACACGAACACTGAAGCTTTCTTT. Translating gives CASDTNTEAFF. Together with reference TRBV2 and TRBJ1-1, the CDR3 gives the full variable domain: EPEVTQTPSHQVTQMGQEVILRCVPISNHLYFYWYRQILGQKVEFLVSFYNNEISEKSEIFDDQFSVERPDGSNFTLKIRSTKLEDSAMYFCASDTNTEAFFGQGTRLTVV.

The chain couples TRBV15 to TRBJ1-1; D remains unclear. There are 13 residues in the CDR3. V was shortened by 0 bases and J by 3 bases, with 5 bases between the two germline ends. In germline, CDR1 is LNHNV, CDR2 YYDKDF (reference sequence). CDR3 nucleotides: TGTGCCACCAGCAGAGATCTTTACACTGAAGCTTTCTTT. Amino acid sequence: CATSRDLYTEAFF.

This CDR3 is CASSEFPRGGYTF. In nucleotides, the CDR3 is TGTGCCAGCAGTGAATTCCCCAGGGGAGGCTACACCTTC. The J gene is TRBJ1-2, the V gene TRBV6-1; weak D call: TRBD1 (6 bases). The CDR3 consists of 13 residues. The V end was cut by 2 bases, the J end by 8 bases, with 12 bases between. CDR1 is MNHNS, CDR2 SASEGT, per germline.

V usage is TRBV6-5 and J usage is TRBJ1-1; D might be TRBD1 (5 bases). From germline, CDR1 is MNHEY and CDR2 SVGAGI. V lost 4 bases, J lost 1 base, and 7 bases lay in between. There are 13 residues in the CDR3. The CDR3 sequence is CASSWDWNTEAFF. The DNA of the CDR3 is TGTGCCAGCAGTTGGGACTGGAACACTGAAGCTTTCTTT.

The V and J genes are TRBV5-1 and TRBJ2-1; 8 bases align to TRBD2. This CDR3 contains 14 residues. J was trimmed by 9 bases and V by 3 bases; bases with no gene match: 8. Germline loops: CDR1 SGHRS, CDR2 YFSETQ. As DNA, the CDR3 is TGCGCCAGCAGCTCTCGGACTAGCTATCCTGAGCAGTTCTTC. It is translated as CASSSRTSYPEQFF.